The clone carrying this T cell receptor beta chain appeared a few times. A read error is possible here, since a much larger clone lies one base away. This specimen comes from a study of blood T cells in healthy people across ages. Primers used in a second PCR of about 6 to 12 cycles were a sample-barcoded 5' primer and a J-beta primer mix. MiXCR, run by TCRdb on the 5' RACE reads, gives a single entry per CDR3 protein. In the table there are 800,000 to 1,300,000 distinct CDR3 sequences, about 25% of which are singletons. This CDR3 is 13 amino acids long. Germline-derived CDR1 and CDR2 are LGHNA and YSLEER. Another study also made use of these data, one on T cells of mothers and their children.

The TCR comes from a girl under 10 years old in good health. The sequenced sample was blood. This chain links TRBV4-3 with TRBJ1-1, with a possible D match to TRBD1 (5 bases). CDR3 amino acids: CASNQDGGSEAFF. The DNA of the CDR3 is TGCGCCAGCAACCAAGATGGGGGATCTGAAGCTTTCTTT.